This is a list of T cell receptor beta chains from one sample in a study of shared clonotypes between healthy human individuals. Libraries were prepared by immunoSEQ multiplex PCR; TCRdb keeps only in-frame clonotypes and omits some of them. Seen here are roughly 2,300,000 clones, roughly 92% observed once, and the top ten hold approximately 0.41%. The material sequenced was naive CD4+ T cells from PBMCs. The origin of the receptors is a man between 18 and 29 years old in good health. Some clones in this sample may be carry-over from other donors' samples. Each CDR3 is given with its conserved first and last residue. A D gene is named only where the DNA matches it firmly. Size is omitted from some rows. Given values are once, few, many or a class for expanded clones.

clone_size d_call j_call v_call cdr3_aa cdr3_nt
. TRBD1 TRBJ2-5 TRBV5-1 CASSLGTGGSGLWETQYF TGCGCCAGCAGCTTGGGGACAGGGGGCTCTGGTCTCTGGGAGACCCAGTACTTC
. TRBD1 TRBJ2-7 TRBV5-1 CASSSGQGAGYEQYF TGCGCCAGCAGCTCTGGACAGGGGGCGGGATACGAGCAGTACTTC
. TRBD2 TRBJ2-3 TRBV28 CASGGASGRMSDTQYF TGTGCCAGCGGTGGGGCTAGCGGGAGAATGTCAGATACGCAGTATTTT
. . TRBJ2-5 TRBV6-1 CASSPQGETQYF TGTGCCAGCAGTCCCCAGGGAGAGACCCAGTACTTC
. TRBD1 TRBJ2-2 TRBV6-1 CASSVGQTTTGELFF TGTGCCAGCAGCGTGGGACAGACAACCACCGGGGAGCTGTTTTTT
. TRBD2 TRBJ2-3 TRBV27 CASRLDRLAGGTDTQYF TGTGCCAGCAGATTAGATCGACTAGCTGGGGGCACAGATACGCAGTATTTT
. . TRBJ1-2 TRBV5-5 CASSLGGLGYYGYTF TGTGCCAGCAGCTTAGGTGGGCTGGGATACTATGGCTACACCTTC
. TRBD1 TRBJ1-1 TRBV19 CASSRNRGSMNTEAFF TGTGCCAGTAGCCGAAACAGGGGGTCCATGAACACTGAAGCTTTCTTT
. . TRBJ1-2 TRBV6-4 CASSDSGYGYTF TGTGCCAGCAGTGACTCGGGCTATGGCTACACCTTC
. . TRBJ2-3 TRBV5-4 CASSLITDTQYF TGTGCCAGCAGCTTAATCACAGATACGCAGTATTTT
. . TRBJ1-2 TRBV7-2 CASTAGGTGYEGYTF TGTGCATCCACGGCGGGCGGGACCGGCTACGAAGGCTACACCTTC
. . TRBJ2-1 TRBV5-4 CASSLAGSSYNEQFF TGTGCCAGCAGCTTGGCGGGGAGCTCCTACAATGAGCAGTTCTTC
. . TRBJ1-5 TRBV19 CASKVAGSNQPQHF TGTGCCAGTAAGGTGGCAGGGAGCAATCAGCCCCAGCATTTT
. TRBD1 TRBJ1-5 TRBV18 CASSPDRGSNQPQHF TGTGCCAGCTCCCCTGACAGGGGCAGTAATCAGCCCCAGCATTTT
. . TRBJ1-3 TRBV5-1 CASSWQGTSGNTIYF TGCGCCAGCAGTTGGCAGGGAACCTCAGGAAACACCATATATTTT
. TRBD1 TRBJ2-7 TRBV28 CASSLNRGSYEQYF TGTGCCAGCAGTTTAAACAGGGGGTCCTACGAGCAGTACTTC
once . TRBJ1-2 TRBV15 CATSLGGNPNYGYTF TGTGCCACCAGCCTGGGGGGAAATCCTAACTATGGCTACACCTTC
. . TRBJ2-3 TRBV7-3 CASRVSGDTDTQYF TGTGCCAGCAGAGTAAGCGGAGACACAGATACGCAGTATTTT
. . TRBJ1-6 TRBV30 CAWSFGGPTNSPLHF TGTGCCTGGAGTTTTGGGGGCCCCACTAATTCACCCCTCCACTTT
. TRBD2 TRBJ2-6 TRBV7-8 CASGPRTSGGKSGANVLTF TGTGCCAGCGGCCCTAGAACTAGCGGGGGTAAATCTGGGGCCAACGTCCTGACTTTC
. TRBD1 TRBJ2-3 TRBV28 CASSGPGGAADTQYF TGTGCCAGCAGCGGCCCAGGGGGCGCCGCAGATACGCAGTATTTT
. . TRBJ2-2 TRBV7-2 CASSPRSYGNTGELFF TGTGCCAGCAGCCCCAGGAGTTACGGGAACACTGGGGAGCTGTTTTTT
. . TRBJ2-1 TRBV7-3 CASSPAWESNEQFF TGTGCCAGCAGCCCAGCGTGGGAGTCTAATGAGCAGTTCTTC
. TRBD2 TRBJ2-1 TRBV9 CASSGSSTSRDYNEQFF TGTGCCAGCAGCGGTAGCTCGACTAGCCGGGATTACAATGAGCAGTTCTTC
. . TRBJ2-7 TRBV29-1 CSVEEGARDEQYF TGCAGCGTTGAAGAAGGGGCGCGGGACGAGCAGTACTTC
. . TRBJ1-6 TRBV9 CASSPRQSSYNSPLHF TGTGCCAGCAGCCCACGACAGAGCTCCTATAATTCACCCCTCCACTTT
. . TRBJ2-2 TRBV9 CASRTMPDTGELFF TGTGCCAGCAGGACAATGCCGGACACCGGGGAGCTGTTTTTT